This TCR beta chain was captured by sequencing in a study of radiotherapy plus CTLA-4 blockade in lung cancer. Study-wide points: Tumor-origin TCR clones grew in blood after radiotherapy plus ipilimumab. Alongside interferon-beta, early blood T cell clone dynamics were reportedly the best predictor of response.

Germline loops: CDR1 SGHVS, CDR2 FNYEAQ. Trimming took 6 bases from V and 5 from J; bases not matched to a gene: 4. The CDR3 extends over 14 amino acids. A remark on this clone: Its matching antigen is unknown.

Measured with immunoSEQ multiplex PCR; TCRdb has only the in-frame clones, and not every one. The sample carries roughly 59,000 clones, under 75% recorded once. This chain links TRBV7-6 with TRBJ2-5, with 12 bases aligning to TRBD2. The receptor's source is a human donor with non-small cell lung cancer whose response to radiotherapy plus ipilimumab could not be evaluated. The source material was peripheral blood, sampled from a patient treated with radiotherapy plus ipilimumab. In nucleotides, the CDR3 is TGTGCCAGCAGTTGGACTAGCGGGGCGGAGACCCAGTACTTC. The encoded protein is CASSWTSGAETQYF.